This record covers a single TCR beta chain. CDR1 is SEHNR, CDR2 FQNEAQ, per germline (reference sequence). There are 16 residues in the CDR3. Preparation of TRB cDNA libraries relied on 5' RACE carrying UMI labels. No DNA is given; TCRdb re-called the 5' RACE reads and lists each CDR3 protein once. The specimen's table records about 57,000 distinct CDR3 sequences. This specimen comes from a study of CXCR3-negative and CXCR3-positive naive CD8 T cells. Across the study: The TRB read total, about 135 million, broke down to about 1.5 +/- 0.3 million reads per library.

This clonotype was obtained from a human donor in good health. Some clones in this sample may be carry-over from other donors' samples. Material for sequencing was memory CD8+ T cells from blood. The chain combines TRBV7-9 with TRBJ1-2; checking the TCRdb D call of TRBD1 is not possible without DNA. The CDR3 region is CASSPPRTGWGYGYTF. Variable domain in full (rest from reference TRBV7-9 and TRBJ1-2): DTGVSQNPRHKITKRGQNVTFRCDPISEHNRLYWYRQTLGQGPEFLTYFQNEAQLEKSRLLSDRFSAERPKGSFSTLEIQRTEQGDSAMYLCASSPPRTGWGYGYTFGSGTRLTVV.